Listed here are 5 T cell receptor beta chains from one sample, sequenced in a study of shared clonotypes between healthy human individuals. Using immunoSEQ multiplex PCR, the repertoire was profiled, and TCRdb retains in-frame clones only, with some absent. This sample yields about 650,000 clones, of which around 95% are seen a single time; around 0.097% belongs to the top ten. The naive CD8 population came from CD45RO-negative cells selected for CCR7, without terminally differentiated effector memory CD45RA+ cells. The sample was naive CD8+ T cells sorted from blood. The receptors originated from a woman aged 30 to 39 in good health.

This chain links TRBV6-5 with TRBJ2-1, with D perhaps given as TRBD1 or TRBD2 (5 bases each). Per the germline V gene, CDR1 is MNHEY and CDR2 is SVGAGI. Trimming stripped 0 bases from V and 7 bases from J, with 13 bases between. The CDR3 spans 15 residues. This CDR3 is CASSYSPGRGNEQFF. Here the CDR3 DNA reads TGTGCCAGCAGTTACTCACCGGGACGTGGAAATGAGCAGTTCTTC.

This rearrangement joins TRBV10-2 to TRBJ2-7, with TRBD2 matching 10 bases. This CDR3 region has 12 residues. The J segment lost 6 bases and the V segment lost 10 bases, leaving 6 bases of the junction unmatched. Germline assignment: CDR1 WSHSY and CDR2 SAAADI. The CDR3 is CATLAGAREQYF. The CDR3 DNA sequence: TGCGCCACCCTAGCGGGAGCGCGCGAGCAGTACTTC.

V gene TRBV19 combines with J gene TRBJ1-5, with D tentatively TRBD1 (5 bases). Germline V gives CDR1 LNHDA, CDR2 SQIVND (reference sequence). Trimming pared 4 bases from V and 3 bases from J, leaving 16 bases between. This CDR3 region has 16 residues. In nucleotides, the CDR3 is TGTGCCAGTAGTAGAGAATCGGCAGGGTCCAATCAGCCCCAGCATTTT. It yields the protein CASSRESAGSNQPQHF.

The chain uses TRBV18 and TRBJ2-3; maybe TRBD2 (7 bases). Per germline, CDR1 KGHSH and CDR2 LQKENI. The CDR3 runs to 14 residues. The ends were cut back, 4 bases at V and 4 bases at J, with 12 bases in the middle. The CDR3 sequence is CASSLGGPPDTQYF. The CDR3 DNA reads TGTGCCAGCTCACTGGGGGGGCCTCCAGATACGCAGTATTTT.

The chain recombines TRBV7-9 with TRBJ1-1; TRBD1 aligns across 8 bases. With V trimmed by 5 bases and J by 2 bases, 7 bases remained unmatched. This CDR3 spans 15 amino acids. From germline, CDR1 is SEHNR and CDR2 FQNEAQ (reference sequence). The CDR3 nucleotides read TGTGCCAGCAGCGATTGGACAGGGAGTAACACTGAAGCTTTCTTT. Protein sequence: CASSDWTGSNTEAFF.